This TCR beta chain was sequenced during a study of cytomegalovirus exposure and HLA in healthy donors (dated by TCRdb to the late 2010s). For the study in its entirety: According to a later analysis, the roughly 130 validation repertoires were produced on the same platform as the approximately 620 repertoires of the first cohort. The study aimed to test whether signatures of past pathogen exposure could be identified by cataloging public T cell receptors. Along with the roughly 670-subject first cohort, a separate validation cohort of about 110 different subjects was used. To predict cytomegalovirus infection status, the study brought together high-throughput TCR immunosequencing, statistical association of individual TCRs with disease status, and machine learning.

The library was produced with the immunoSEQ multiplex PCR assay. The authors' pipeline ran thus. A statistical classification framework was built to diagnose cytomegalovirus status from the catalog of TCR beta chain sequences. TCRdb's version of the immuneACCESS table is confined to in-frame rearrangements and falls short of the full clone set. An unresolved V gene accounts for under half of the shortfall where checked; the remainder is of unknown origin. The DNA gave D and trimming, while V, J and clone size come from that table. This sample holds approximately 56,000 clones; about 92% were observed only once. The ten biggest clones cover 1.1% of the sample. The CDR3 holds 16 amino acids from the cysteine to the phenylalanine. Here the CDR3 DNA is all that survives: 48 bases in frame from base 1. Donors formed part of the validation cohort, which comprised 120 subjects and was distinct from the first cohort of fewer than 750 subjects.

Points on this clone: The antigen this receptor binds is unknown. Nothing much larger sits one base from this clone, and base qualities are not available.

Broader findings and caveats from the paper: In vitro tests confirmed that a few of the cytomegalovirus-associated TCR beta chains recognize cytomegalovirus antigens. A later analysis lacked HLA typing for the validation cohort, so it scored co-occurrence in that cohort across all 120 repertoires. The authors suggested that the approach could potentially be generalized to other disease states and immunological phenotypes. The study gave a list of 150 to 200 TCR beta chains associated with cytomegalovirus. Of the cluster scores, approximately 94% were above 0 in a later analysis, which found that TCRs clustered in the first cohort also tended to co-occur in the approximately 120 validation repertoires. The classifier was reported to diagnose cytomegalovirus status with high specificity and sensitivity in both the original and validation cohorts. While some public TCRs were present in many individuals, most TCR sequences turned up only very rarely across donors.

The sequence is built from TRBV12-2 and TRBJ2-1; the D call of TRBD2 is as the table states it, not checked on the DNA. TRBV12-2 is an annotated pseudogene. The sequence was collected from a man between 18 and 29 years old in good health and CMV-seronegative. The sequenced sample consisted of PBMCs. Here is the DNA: TGTGCAAGTCGCTTCCTATGGACTAGCGGGCACAATGAGCAGTTCTTC. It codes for CASRFLWTSGHNEQFF.